This is a list of T cell receptor beta chains from one sample in a study of blood T cell repertoires in COVID-19. Repertoires were generated with immunoSEQ multiplex PCR, while TCRdb's copy carries only in-frame clones and drops some. Of about 320,000 clones listed, 70% to 90% are singletons. The sequencing sample was made of peripheral blood. The receptors derive from a man aged 18 to 30 who had recovered from COVID-19. Both conserved end residues are part of each CDR3. The order of the fields is CDR3 protein, V gene, J gene, clone size. Size tells how often a clone was seen (once, few, many) or the class of an expanded clone, and some rows leave it out.

CSGRDGYGYTF,TRBV29-1,TRBJ1-2,NA
CASNVQGAVGQPQHF,TRBV19,TRBJ1-5,NA
CASSESDRGNLFNQPQHF,TRBV2,TRBJ1-5,NA
CASSSAAGTEAFF,TRBV7-9,TRBJ1-1,NA
CASTRRQGTYGYTF,TRBV6-5,TRBJ1-2,NA
CASSQGQGRSYEQYF,TRBV4-1,TRBJ2-7,NA
CASSYSRTVRNEQFF,TRBV6-5,TRBJ2-1,NA
CASSPRGLQPQHF,TRBV18,TRBJ1-5,NA
CASSIDPLNYGYTF,TRBV19,TRBJ1-2,NA
CASSSTGGNTIYF,TRBV6-6,TRBJ1-3,NA
CASSSGFEAFF,TRBV6-5,TRBJ1-1,once
CASSLTDRWIYGYTF,TRBV5-4,TRBJ1-2,once
CSVAGTHYNEQFF,TRBV29-1,TRBJ2-1,NA
CASSQPRLAGVGDTQYF,TRBV3-1/TRBV3-2,TRBJ2-3,NA
CASSGLAGFRYEQYF,TRBV6-4,TRBJ2-7,NA
CASSLKSGVSYNEQFF,TRBV7-8,TRBJ2-1,NA
CASSYPASDTGELFF,TRBV6-2/TRBV6-3,TRBJ2-2,NA
CASSLDLTRGGSPQHF,TRBV11-2,TRBJ1-5,NA
CASSSGGLVNTEAFF,TRBV6-6,TRBJ1-1,NA
CASSLARRYEQYF,TRBV7-8,TRBJ2-7,NA
CASSQQGADEKLFF,TRBV3-1/TRBV3-2,TRBJ1-4,few
CASSRTGLSNQPQHF,TRBV6-5,TRBJ1-5,NA
CASSLPGGTYEQYF,TRBV7-8,TRBJ2-7,NA
CASSLNRGVEAFF,TRBV4-1,TRBJ1-1,NA
CASSQMRTGANVLTF,TRBV5-1,TRBJ2-6,NA
CASRMTGTTNYGYTF,TRBV6-5,TRBJ1-2,NA
CASSSWDRGRETQYF,TRBV11-2,TRBJ2-5,once
CASSQDPRSYNSPLHF,TRBV4-2,TRBJ1-6,NA
CASSLRASGGYNEQFF,TRBV7-9,TRBJ2-1,NA
CASSESRATDTQYF,TRBV25-1,TRBJ2-3,NA
CATSRRPGLGSADTQYF,TRBV15,TRBJ2-3,NA
CASSLGREAFF,TRBV5-6,TRBJ1-1,NA
CATSRASQETQYF,TRBV15,TRBJ2-5,NA
CAWSKTSYYEQYF,TRBV30,TRBJ2-7,once
CASSHDRLGEAFF,TRBV5-4,TRBJ1-1,NA
CASSQDGKQGAYYGYTF,TRBV4-1,TRBJ1-2,once
CASSVVSGSHEQYF,TRBV9,TRBJ2-7,NA
CASSLHVGQGQETQYF,TRBV28,TRBJ2-5,NA
CASSLWPSDTQYF,TRBV5-1,TRBJ2-3,once
CASSSGGNSYEQYF,TRBV27,TRBJ2-7,NA
CASSYSEISYEQYF,TRBV6-2/TRBV6-3,TRBJ2-7,NA